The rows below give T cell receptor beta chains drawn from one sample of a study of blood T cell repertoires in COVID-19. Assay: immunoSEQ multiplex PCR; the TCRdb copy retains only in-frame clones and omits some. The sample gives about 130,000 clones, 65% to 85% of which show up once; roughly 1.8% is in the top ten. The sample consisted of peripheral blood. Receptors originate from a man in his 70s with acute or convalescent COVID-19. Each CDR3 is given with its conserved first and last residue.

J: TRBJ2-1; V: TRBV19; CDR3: CASSRAFYNEQFF
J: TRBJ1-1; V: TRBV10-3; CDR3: CAISFSDRATEAFF
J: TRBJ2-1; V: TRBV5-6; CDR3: CASSWGQSPDNEQFF
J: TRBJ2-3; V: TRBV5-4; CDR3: CASSLAGGLSSTDTQYF
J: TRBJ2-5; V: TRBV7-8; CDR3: CASSPGTSGGAWETQYF
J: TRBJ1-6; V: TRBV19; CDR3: CASSIGGSPLHF
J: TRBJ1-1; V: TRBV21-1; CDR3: CASSKGTGGTEAFF
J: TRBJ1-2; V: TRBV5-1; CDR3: CASGPGTASRNYGYTF
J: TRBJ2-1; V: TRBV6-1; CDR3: CASSEKGGNEQFF
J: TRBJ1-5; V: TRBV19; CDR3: CARRGSAGGRVFRQPQHF
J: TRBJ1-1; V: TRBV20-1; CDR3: CSASGRGLAEAFF
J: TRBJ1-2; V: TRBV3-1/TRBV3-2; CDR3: CASSQGGQGSGGYTF
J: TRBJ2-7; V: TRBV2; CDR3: CASSRALLTRGEQYF
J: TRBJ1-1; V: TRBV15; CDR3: CATSRDPRNTEAFF
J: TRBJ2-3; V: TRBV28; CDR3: CASSRGTGKVYF
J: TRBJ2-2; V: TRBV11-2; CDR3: CASSPPRPGELFF
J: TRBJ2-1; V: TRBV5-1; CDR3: CASSLVGALGYNEQFF
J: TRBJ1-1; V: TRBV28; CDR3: CASQGRVWSTEAFF
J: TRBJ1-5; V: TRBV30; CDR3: CAWSVQGHQPQHF
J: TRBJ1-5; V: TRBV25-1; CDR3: CASSDGTGPQHF
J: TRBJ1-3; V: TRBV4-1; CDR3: CASSQVGRSSGNTIYF
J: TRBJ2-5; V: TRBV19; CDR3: CASSLRGSQGGRETQYF
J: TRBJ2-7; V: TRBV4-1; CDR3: CASSQELALYEQYF
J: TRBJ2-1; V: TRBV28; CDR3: CASSLSWGVGDEQFF
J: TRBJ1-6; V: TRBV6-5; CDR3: CASSYSIGGTSPLHF
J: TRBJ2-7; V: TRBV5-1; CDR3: CASSAASGTSYYEQYF
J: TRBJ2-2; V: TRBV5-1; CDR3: CASSWGQNTGELFF
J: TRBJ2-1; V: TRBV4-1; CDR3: CASTRGQGAKNEQFF
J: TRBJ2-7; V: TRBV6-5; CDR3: CASSYPRDRGTWEQYF
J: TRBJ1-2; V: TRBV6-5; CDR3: CASTRTGGSYYGYTF
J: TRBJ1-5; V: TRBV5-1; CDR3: CASSLGGGAGQPQHF
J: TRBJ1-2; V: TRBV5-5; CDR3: CASSLAGGTYGYTF
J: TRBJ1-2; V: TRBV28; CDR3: CASSLGRGDYYGYTF
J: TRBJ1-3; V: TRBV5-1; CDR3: CASSSDFSGNTIYF
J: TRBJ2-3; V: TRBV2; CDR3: CAILDGVWDTDTQYF
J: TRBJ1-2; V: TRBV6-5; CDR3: CASSLDRSRGYTF
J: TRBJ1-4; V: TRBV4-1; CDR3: CASSPFRGLNEKLFF
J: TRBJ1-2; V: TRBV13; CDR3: CASSFRGGGYTF
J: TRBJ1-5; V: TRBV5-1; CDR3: CASSTGTGFNQPQHF
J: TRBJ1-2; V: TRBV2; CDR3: CASRTGTVGTF
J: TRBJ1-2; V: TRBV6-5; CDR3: CASRPGPAGGYTF
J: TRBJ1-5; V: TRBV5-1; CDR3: CASSPDSSNQPQHF
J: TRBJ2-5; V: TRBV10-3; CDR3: CAISPRGETQYF
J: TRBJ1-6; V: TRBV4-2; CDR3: CASSQEDSSSYNSPLHF
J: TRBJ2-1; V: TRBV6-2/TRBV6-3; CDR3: CASSYGGTGLNEQFF
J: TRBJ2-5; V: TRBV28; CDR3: CASGGSQETQYF
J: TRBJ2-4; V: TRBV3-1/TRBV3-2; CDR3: CASSPPRTPGQGVNIQYF
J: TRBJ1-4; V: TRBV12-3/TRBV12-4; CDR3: CASRGQGNEKLFF
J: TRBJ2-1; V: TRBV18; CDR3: CASSPNNEQFF
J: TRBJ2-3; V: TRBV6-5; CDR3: CASRFTSGDTQYF
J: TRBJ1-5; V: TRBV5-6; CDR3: CASSLATQGSQPQHF
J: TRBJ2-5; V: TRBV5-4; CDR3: CASSLAGLAGQETQYF
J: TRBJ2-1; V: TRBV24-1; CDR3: CATSDSISGAYNEQFF
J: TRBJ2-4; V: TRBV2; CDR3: CASQLRQTKNIQYF
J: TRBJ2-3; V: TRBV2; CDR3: CASSERGTGSFTQYF
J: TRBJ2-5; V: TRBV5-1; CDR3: CASSPRGGAETQYF